These T cell receptor beta chains were read from a single sample in a study of regulatory T cells in long-lasting Graves disease. TCRdb analysed the multiplex PCR reads with MiXCR anew, one entry per CDR3 protein. The sample shows around 450,000 distinct CDR3 sequences, 20% to 25% of them seen only once. The sample was peripheral blood mononuclear cells (PBMCs), taken when the disease was refractory, from a patient treated with antithyroid drugs. The receptors originated from a female donor with Graves disease. Each CDR3 is given with its conserved first and last residue. The D gene is left open where the match is weak. Some rows have no size entry. The others give once, few or many, or a class for an expanded clone.

cdr3_length j_call clone_size d_call v_call cdr3_aa cdr3_nt
22 TRBJ2-4 many TRBD2 TRBV6-1 CASSRPGLTSGSGESAKNIQYF TGTGCCAGCAGTAGGCCCGGACTGACTAGCGGGAGCGGTGAATCGGCCAAAAACATTCAGTACTTC
13 TRBJ2-7 . . TRBV27 CASSDFSSYEQYF TGTGCCAGCAGTGACTTTAGCTCCTACGAGCAGTACTTC
15 TRBJ1-1 many . TRBV7-2 CASSRSGAVGTEAFF TGTGCCAGCAGCCGCAGTGGCGCCGTGGGCACTGAAGCTTTCTTT
13 TRBJ1-2 many . TRBV12-3/TRBV12-4 CASTEQGRYGYTF TGTGCCAGCACTGAACAGGGACGATATGGCTACACCTTC
13 TRBJ1-2 . . TRBV12-3/TRBV12-4 CASTWTTVDGYTF TGTGCCAGCACTTGGACCACGGTCGATGGCTACACCTTC
19 TRBJ1-1 many . TRBV28 CAPAYGQKAGGVGNTEAFF TGTGCCCCCGCTTATGGGCAAAAGGCGGGGGGCGTTGGGAACACTGAAGCTTTCTTT
15 TRBJ2-2 . . TRBV19 CASGANTPSTGELFF TGTGCCAGTGGGGCCAATACTCCGAGCACCGGGGAGCTGTTTTTT
14 TRBJ1-5 few . TRBV9 CASSVTGLGQPQHF TGTGCCAGCAGCGTAACGGGGTTAGGACAGCCCCAGCATTTT
16 TRBJ1-3 . . TRBV6-2/TRBV6-3 CASSYSSQYSGNTIYF TGTGCCAGCAGTTACTCTTCGCAGTACTCTGGAAACACCATATATTTT
14 TRBJ1-1 many . TRBV7-2 CASSSNLGNTEAFF TGTGCCAGCAGTTCCAACTTGGGGAACACTGAAGCTTTCTTT
17 TRBJ2-2 . TRBD1 TRBV28 CASRPTRDRGYTGELFF TGTGCCAGCAGGCCTACCCGGGACAGGGGCTACACCGGGGAGCTGTTTTTT
15 TRBJ2-4 many . TRBV11-3 CASSLDYLAKNIQYF TGTGCCAGCAGCTTAGATTACCTAGCCAAAAACATTCAGTACTTC
16 TRBJ1-1 few . TRBV6-4 CASSATLSAPSTEAFF TGTGCCAGCAGTGCCACCCTGTCCGCACCCAGCACTGAAGCTTTCTTT
16 TRBJ2-2 . TRBD2 TRBV5-1 CASSPDGGALTGELFF TGCGCCAGCAGCCCCGACGGGGGGGCGCTGACCGGGGAGCTGTTTTTT
15 TRBJ2-5 many . TRBV2 CASTKGAGLEETQYF TGTGCCAGCACTAAGGGGGCGGGACTCGAAGAGACCCAGTACTTC
14 TRBJ1-2 many . TRBV24-1 CATSDSSSVYGYTF TGTGCCACCAGTGATTCATCCAGCGTCTATGGCTACACCTTC
13 TRBJ2-5 . . TRBV7-3 CASSLNKEETQYF TGTGCCAGCAGCTTAAATAAGGAAGAGACCCAGTACTTC
14 TRBJ2-2 . . TRBV28 CASSPGVVTGELFF TGTGCCAGCAGTCCGGGGGTGGTAACCGGGGAGCTGTTTTTT
17 TRBJ1-5 . . TRBV28 CASSLDLEGQANQPQHF TGTGCCAGCAGTTTAGACCTGGAGGGCCAGGCAAATCAGCCCCAGCATTTT
14 TRBJ2-5 many TRBD2 TRBV28 CASSPLAGGKTQYF TGTGCCAGCAGCCCATTAGCGGGCGGTAAGACCCAGTACTTC
17 TRBJ2-3 . . TRBV20-1 CSASNYKGGTDTDTQYF TGCAGTGCTAGTAATTACAAGGGAGGTACCGACACAGATACGCAGTATTTT
14 TRBJ1-1 once TRBD1 TRBV7-8 CASSQGTGKREAFF TGTGCCAGCAGCCAAGGGACAGGGAAGCGTGAAGCTTTCTTT
13 TRBJ2-7 . . TRBV10-3 CAAGGGEAYEQYF TGTGCCGCAGGAGGGGGAGAGGCCTACGAGCAGTACTTC
15 TRBJ2-2 . . TRBV25-1 CASSPLSSKNGELFF TGTGCCAGCAGTCCGTTAAGTAGCAAGAACGGGGAGCTGTTTTTT
13 TRBJ2-2 many . TRBV12-3/TRBV12-4 CASSPALSGELFF TGTGCCAGCAGTCCCGCTCTGTCCGGGGAGCTGTTTTTT
16 TRBJ2-2 few . TRBV9 CASSAVLLQGTGELFF TGTGCCAGCAGCGCGGTTCTTTTACAAGGGACCGGGGAGCTGTTTTTT
16 TRBJ1-1 . TRBD1 TRBV5-1 CASSLAPQTGTAEAFF TGCGCCAGCAGCTTGGCCCCGCAAACCGGGACAGCTGAAGCTTTCTTT
17 TRBJ2-3 . TRBD2 TRBV19 CASSIGTSGSVGDTQYF TGTGCCAGTAGTATAGGGACTAGCGGGAGCGTTGGAGATACGCAGTATTTT
12 TRBJ1-1 . . TRBV18 CASSPGGGLTFF TGTGCCAGCTCACCAGGTGGAGGGTTGACTTTCTTT
15 TRBJ2-6 many . TRBV11-2 CASSLAFSGANVLTF TGTGCCAGCAGCTTAGCGTTCTCTGGGGCCAACGTCCTGACTTTC
14 TRBJ1-1 many . TRBV12-3/TRBV12-4 CASTPREVWTEAFF TGTGCCAGCACCCCTAGGGAGGTTTGGACTGAAGCTTTCTTT
16 TRBJ1-3 . . TRBV4-2 CASSPLGFTSGNTIYF TGTGCCAGCAGCCCCCTTGGATTTACCTCTGGAAACACCATATATTTT
15 TRBJ2-5 many . TRBV7-2 CASRILVGRQETQYF TGTGCCAGCAGAATCTTAGTGGGCCGGCAAGAGACCCAGTACTTC
14 TRBJ2-7 many TRBD1 TRBV6-1 CASYDGTGAYEQYF TGTGCCAGCTACGACGGGACAGGAGCCTACGAGCAGTACTTC
15 TRBJ2-3 few . TRBV28 CASSPGRARADTQYF TGTGCCAGCAGCCCAGGACGGGCTCGGGCAGATACGCAGTATTTT
16 TRBJ1-2 many TRBD1 TRBV2 CASRTGTGNPLYGYTF TGTGCCAGCCGAACCGGGACAGGGAACCCCCTCTATGGCTACACCTTC
16 TRBJ2-4 . . TRBV7-9 CASSTAGGLAKNIQYF TGTGCCAGCAGCACCGCCGGGGGTTTAGCCAAAAACATTCAGTACTTC
16 TRBJ2-2 few TRBD1 TRBV7-9 CAGALDRVTNTGELFF TGTGCCGGGGCCCTTGACAGGGTGACGAACACCGGGGAGCTGTTTTTT
16 TRBJ1-4 . . TRBV7-6 CASSPRGGSTNEKLFF TGTGCCAGCAGCCCCCGCGGAGGGTCGACTAATGAAAAACTGTTTTTT
13 TRBJ1-1 many . TRBV20-1 CSAGGGPRTEAFF TGCAGTGCTGGGGGAGGACCGAGGACTGAAGCTTTCTTT
20 TRBJ1-1 few . TRBV6-2/TRBV6-3 CASSYSISSGREHSNTEAFF TGTGCCAGCAGTTACTCGATTTCGTCTGGCAGGGAGCACTCGAACACTGAAGCTTTCTTT
14 TRBJ2-7 many . TRBV28 CASSLWRGSYEQYF TGTGCCAGCAGTTTGTGGAGGGGCTCCTACGAGCAGTACTTC
13 TRBJ2-5 many . TRBV30 CAWSVRGAETQYF TGTGCCTGGAGTGTACGAGGGGCCGAGACCCAGTACTTC
14 TRBJ1-6 many . TRBV5-1 CASSLAMGSSPLHF TGCGCCAGCAGCTTGGCCATGGGGTCCTCACCCCTCCACTTT